The 23 T cell receptor beta chains presented below share a single source sample, sequenced in a study of Graves' ophthalmopathy and Graves' hyperthyroidism. RNA transcripts provided the template for amplifying TCR beta CDR3 regions. HTBI primers were used in a first-round RT-PCR, which preceded a second-round multiplex PCR. TCRdb re-called the multiplex PCR reads with MiXCR, one entry per CDR3 protein. The repertoire holds almost 750,000 distinct CDR3 sequences, with around 40% as singletons. Sequencing was carried out using peripheral blood. The source is an adult man with Graves' ophthalmopathy.

A note on this clonotype: The conserved phenylalanine or tryptophan normally closing the CDR3 is absent here, so this likely arose from a read error. The chain employs TRBV29-1 and TRBJ1-5; D is perhaps TRBD1 (5 bases). The germline CDR1 and CDR2 sequences are SQVTM and ANQGSEA. The V end lost 4 bases, the J end lost 7 bases, and 11 bases lay between the germline ends. This CDR3 spans 12 amino acids. CDR3 nucleotide sequence: TGCAGCGTTGGGGGGACGGGGCAGCCCCAGCATTCT. Translating gives CSVGGTGQPQHS.

This clonotype was seen repeatedly, ten times or more. CDR3 coding DNA: TGTGCCATTTTGTTAGGGGCCGGGGCCAACGTCCTGACTTTC. Translation gives CAILLGAGANVLTF. J is TRBJ2-6 and V is TRBV2; D perhaps matches TRBD1 (5 bases). Trimming took 10 bases from V and 4 from J, leaving 14 bases between them. The CDR3 is 14 amino acids. CDR1 is SNHLY and CDR2 is FYNNEI in the germline V gene.

This clonotype was counted a single time. The chain carries TRBV20-1 and TRBJ1-2, with D possibly being TRBD1 (6 bases). V dropped 3 bases and J dropped 3 bases, with 20 bases sitting between them. CDR3 length equals 16 residues. Germline V gene data show CDR1 as DFQATT and CDR2 as SNEGSKA (reference sequence). The CDR3 loop is CSASGDQGPGYYGYTF. The CDR3 nucleotides read TGCAGTGCTAGCGGGGATCAGGGGCCGGGATACTATGGCTACACCTTC.

This clonotype was counted many times. The CDR3, as DNA: TGTGCCAGCAGCTCGACTTTTTACCAAGAGACCCAGTACTTC. This translates into CASSSTFYQETQYF. The rearrangement links TRBV7-6 to TRBJ2-5; no clear D gene. The germline gives CDR1 SGHVS, CDR2 FNYEAQ. This CDR3 is 14 amino acids long. The germline V and J ends were trimmed by 4 bases and 0 bases, with 9 bases remaining between them.

The CDR3 coding sequence is TGTGCCAGCAGCTGGGTCCCAGCCTACGAGCAGTACTTC. Translation: CASSWVPAYEQYF. The V and J genes are TRBV5-5 and TRBJ2-7; D is undetermined. V gave up 3 bases and J gave up 2 bases, with 9 bases separating them. CDR3 size: 13 residues. Germline V gene sequence: CDR1 SGHKS, CDR2 YYEKEE (reference sequence).

Here the CDR3 DNA reads TGTGCCAGCAGTACAACTGGGACCGTATCCCGCGAGCAGTACTTC. The encoded protein is CASSTTGTVSREQYF. The rearrangement links TRBV12-3 or TRBV12-4 to TRBJ2-7; D may correspond to TRBD1 or TRBD2 (5 bases each). The CDR3 totals 15 residues. V was cut by 5 bases and J by 6 bases, with 20 bases left in between.

This clonotype was recorded many times. The rearrangement joins TRBV10-3 to TRBJ2-7, with 8 bases lining up with TRBD1. CDR1 and CDR2 from the germline V gene are ENHRY and SYGVKD. The CDR3 is 15 residues long. V trimming: 6 bases; J trimming: 6 bases; junction bases outside the gene matches: 13. The DNA for the CDR3 is TGTGCCATCAGAGCTCTCGGACAGGGTGTTGGCGAGCAGTACTTC. Its translation is CAIRALGQGVGEQYF.

Only a few counts were recorded for this clonotype. At one end, the junction sequence differs from germline, possibly due to a read error. The chain links TRBV7-9 to TRBJ2-2; D perhaps matches TRBD1 (6 bases). The CDR3 has 14 amino acids. Germline V gene lookup returns CDR1 SEHNR and CDR2 FQNEAQ (reference sequence). CDR3 sequence: CASSSGHYTGELFF. Written as DNA, the CDR3 is TGCGCCAGCAGCTCGGGACACTACACCGGGGAGCTGTTTTTT.

V is TRBV15 and J is TRBJ2-5; 10 bases match TRBD1. Germline V gives CDR1 LNHNV, CDR2 YYDKDF (reference sequence). After removal of 1 base from V and 4 bases from J, the junction contained 6 bases not matched to a gene. This CDR3 is 16 amino acids long. Here the CDR3 reads CATSRGSDRGRETQYF. The CDR3 nucleotides read TGTGCCACCAGCAGAGGCTCTGACAGGGGGCGAGAGACCCAGTACTTC.

This clonotype has at least ten counts. The chain combines TRBV29-1 with TRBJ2-5; D is unresolved. Germline V gene data show CDR1 as SQVTM and CDR2 as ANQGSEA. The CDR3 is made up of 11 amino acids. Trimming took 4 bases from V and 4 from J, leaving 7 bases between them. CDR3 bases: TGCAGCGTTGTTGCCGGAGAGACCCAGTACTTC. Protein product: CSVVAGETQYF.

The V and J genes are TRBV20-1 and TRBJ1-4; maybe TRBD1 (5 bases). From germline, CDR1 is DFQATT and CDR2 SNEGSKA (reference sequence). This CDR3 has 15 residues. V lost 4 bases to trimming and J lost 5 bases, with 17 bases between them. The CDR3 DNA reads as TGCAGTGCTATAGATGGCGGGGGGAACAATGAAAAACTGTTTTTT. This encodes CSAIDGGGNNEKLFF.

This clonotype showed up many times. The chain combines TRBV9 with TRBJ1-5; TRBD1 is a possible D gene (5 bases). The CDR3 runs 14 residues. V was clipped by 2 bases and J by 4 bases, with 10 bases between them. The germline V gene encodes CDR1 SGDLS and CDR2 YYNGEE. The CDR3 bases are TGTGCCAGCAGCGTGTCGGGACTAAATCAGCCCCAGCATTTT. Protein product: CASSVSGLNQPQHF.

This clonotype has a handful of counts. V and J are TRBV20-1 and TRBJ1-5; 8 bases are shared with TRBD1. V was clipped by 1 base and J by 6 bases; unmatched bases: 5. The CDR3 has 14 amino acids. Germline CDR1 DFQATT, CDR2 SNEGSKA (reference sequence). The CDR3 region is CSARGQGTGQPQHF. The DNA of the CDR3 is TGCAGTGCTAGAGGCCAGGGGACAGGTCAGCCCCAGCATTTT.

This clonotype was detected a few times. The V gene is TRBV7-9, the J gene TRBJ1-1; possible D gene TRBD1, 6 bases. The V and J ends lost 3 bases and 1 base respectively, with 12 bases between them. Germline CDR1 is SEHNR and CDR2 is FQNEAQ (reference sequence). The CDR3 spans 15 residues. The CDR3 reads CASSFDGQPNTEAFF. As DNA, the CDR3 is TGTGCCAGCAGCTTCGATGGACAGCCGAACACTGAAGCTTTCTTT.

The chain employs TRBV11-1 and TRBJ2-7, with D maybe TRBD2 (6 bases). The CDR3 is made up of 14 amino acids. Deletions cut 3 bases from V and 6 bases from J, with 15 bases between. Germline CDR1 reads SGHAT; CDR2 reads FQDESV (reference sequence). The CDR3 sequence is CASSLASGEVEQYF. Here the CDR3 DNA reads TGTGCCAGCAGCTTGGCTTCGGGAGAGGTCGAGCAGTACTTC.

Remarks on this clonotype: At one boundary the junction diverges from the germline segment, which might be a read error. The V gene is TRBV25-1, the J gene TRBJ2-2, with TRBD2 identical over 7 bases. The CDR3 runs 14 residues. Germline V gene data show CDR1 as MGHDK and CDR2 as SYGVNS. CDR3 sequence (DNA): TGTGCCAGCAGCCCCGGGACTACCACCGGGGAGCTGTTCTTT. As protein: CASSPGTTTGELFF.

Many counts were recorded for this clonotype. This chain joins TRBV19 and TRBJ1-5; D gene ambiguous. The ends were cut back, 7 bases at V and 2 bases at J, with 15 bases in the middle. The germline V gene encodes CDR1 LNHDA and CDR2 SQIVND (reference sequence). This CDR3 contains 15 residues. Here the CDR3 reads CASTFTPRRNQPQHF. CDR3 nucleotide sequence: TGTGCCAGTACCTTCACCCCCCGACGCAATCAGCCCCAGCATTTT.

This clonotype was seen only a few times. This sequence joins TRBV11-2 and TRBJ2-7; TRBD2 is a possible D gene (5 bases). V lost 5 bases and J 7 bases, leaving 21 bases between the germline ends. CDR3 size: 15 residues. Germline V lookup: CDR1 SGHAT, CDR2 FQNNGV. Here the CDR3 reads CASSLTPGFGAEQYF. DNA of the CDR3: TGTGCCAGCAGCCTAACCCCGGGATTCGGAGCGGAGCAGTACTTC.

The chain couples TRBV25-1 to TRBJ2-5; D uncertain. The J call may not be correct, given that the DNA end is closer to TRBJ2-1. CDR3 size: 14 residues. Germline loops: CDR1 MGHDK, CDR2 SYGVNS. The CDR3 reads CASSELSADNEQFF. The CDR3 nucleotides are TGTGCCAGCAGTGAACTTTCGGCGGACAATGAGCAGTTCTTC.

The V and J genes are TRBV20-1 and TRBJ2-5; D unclear. Looked up from germline, CDR1 is DFQATT and CDR2 is SNEGSKA (reference sequence). The CDR3 is 10 residues long. Deletions cut 6 bases from V and 10 bases from J, with 12 bases between. In DNA, the CDR3 is TGCAGTGCAAACGAACGGCGCCAGTACTTC. The encoded protein is CSANERRQYF.

This clonotype was observed at least ten times. The chain combines TRBV7-9 with TRBJ1-2; D is unresolved. Trimming took off 0 bases at V and 8 bases at J, with 7 bases between the two ends. The CDR3 has 12 amino acids. Germline V gene sequence: CDR1 SEHNR, CDR2 FQNEAQ (reference sequence). As DNA, the CDR3 is TGTGCCAGCAGCTTAGCAGGGTACGGCTACACCTTC. It codes for CASSLAGYGYTF.

This clonotype has more than one count but fewer than ten. The chain couples TRBV5-4 to TRBJ1-4; D is unclear. V dropped 4 bases and J dropped 8 bases, with 15 bases sitting between them. The CDR3 length is 14 residues. Germline V gene lookup returns CDR1 SGHNT and CDR2 YYREEE (reference sequence). CDR3 residues: CASSQGWEMEKLFF. The CDR3, as DNA: TGTGCCAGCAGCCAAGGGTGGGAGATGGAAAAACTGTTTTTT.

In this sample, this clonotype turned up a few times. CDR3 region: CASSKSPGQGNHEQYF. The CDR3 nucleotides are TGTGCCAGCAGCAAATCCCCGGGACAGGGAAACCACGAGCAGTACTTC. This chain joins TRBV7-2 and TRBJ2-7; TRBD1 aligns across 9 bases. The V and J ends lost 5 bases and 5 bases, in that order; junction bases with no gene match: 13. There are 16 residues in the CDR3. Germline V gene data show CDR1 as SGHTA and CDR2 as FQGNSA.